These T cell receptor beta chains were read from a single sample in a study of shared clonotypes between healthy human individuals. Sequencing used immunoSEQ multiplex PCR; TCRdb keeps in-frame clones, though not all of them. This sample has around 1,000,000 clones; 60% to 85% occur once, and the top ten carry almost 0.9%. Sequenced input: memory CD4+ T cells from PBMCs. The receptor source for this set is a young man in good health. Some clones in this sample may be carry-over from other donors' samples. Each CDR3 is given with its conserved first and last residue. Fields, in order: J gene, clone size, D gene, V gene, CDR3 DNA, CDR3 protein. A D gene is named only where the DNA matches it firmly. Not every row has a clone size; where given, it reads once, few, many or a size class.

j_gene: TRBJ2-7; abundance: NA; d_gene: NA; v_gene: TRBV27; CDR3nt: TGTGCCAGCAGTAAAGGGGTGTGGTACGAGCAGTACTTC; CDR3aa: CASSKGVWYEQYF
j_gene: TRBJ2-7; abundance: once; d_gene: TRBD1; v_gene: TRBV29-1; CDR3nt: TGCAGCGTTGAGAGGGACAGGGACGACGAGCAGTACTTC; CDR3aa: CSVERDRDDEQYF
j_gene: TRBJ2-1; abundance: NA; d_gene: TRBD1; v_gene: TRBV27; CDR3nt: TGTGCCAGCAGTTTATCCCGGGACAGGAGCTACAATGAGCAGTTCTTC; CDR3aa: CASSLSRDRSYNEQFF
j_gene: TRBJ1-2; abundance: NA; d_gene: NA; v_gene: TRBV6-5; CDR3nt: TGTGCCAGCAGTTACTCCCCCCGGGTCAGGTTTAATGGCTACACCTTC; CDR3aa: CASSYSPRVRFNGYTF
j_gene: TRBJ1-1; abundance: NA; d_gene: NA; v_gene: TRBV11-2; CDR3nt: TGTGCCAGCAGCGAACACCCTCCAAGCACTGAAGCTTTCTTT; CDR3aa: CASSEHPPSTEAFF
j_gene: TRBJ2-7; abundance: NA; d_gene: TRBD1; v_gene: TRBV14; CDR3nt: TGTGCCAGCAGTACGGCTTCAGGGGGCGCAATATCCGAGCAGTACTTC; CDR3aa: CASSTASGGAISEQYF
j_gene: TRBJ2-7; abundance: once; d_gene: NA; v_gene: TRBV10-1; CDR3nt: TGCGCCAGCAATCCGGACCGACGGACCTACGAGCAGTACTTC; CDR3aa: CASNPDRRTYEQYF
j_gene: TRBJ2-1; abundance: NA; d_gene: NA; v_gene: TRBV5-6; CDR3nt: TGTGCCAGCAGCTTGGGACTCCAGTCCTACAATGAGCAGTTCTTC; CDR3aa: CASSLGLQSYNEQFF
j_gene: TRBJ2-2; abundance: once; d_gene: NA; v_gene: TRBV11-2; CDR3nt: TGTGCCAGCAGCTTTAGGGGCCTGAACACCGGGGAGCTGTTTTTT; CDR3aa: CASSFRGLNTGELFF
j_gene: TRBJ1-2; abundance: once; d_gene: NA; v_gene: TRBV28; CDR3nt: TGTGCCAGCACCTTAAAGGGACGGCTGGGGGGCTACACCTTC; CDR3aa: CASTLKGRLGGYTF
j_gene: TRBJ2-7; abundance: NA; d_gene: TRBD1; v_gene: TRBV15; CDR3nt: TGTGCCACCAGCAGAGATGGGACAGGACTCTACGAGCAGTACTTC; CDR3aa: CATSRDGTGLYEQYF
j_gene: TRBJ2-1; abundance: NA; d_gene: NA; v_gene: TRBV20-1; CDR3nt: TGCAGTGCTAGGAACCGAATTGAGCAGTTCTTC; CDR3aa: CSARNRIEQFF
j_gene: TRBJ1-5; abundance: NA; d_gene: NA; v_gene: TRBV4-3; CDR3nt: TGCGCCAGCAGCCAAGACATGGAAGGGCCCAAGCCCCAGCATTTT; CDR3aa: CASSQDMEGPKPQHF
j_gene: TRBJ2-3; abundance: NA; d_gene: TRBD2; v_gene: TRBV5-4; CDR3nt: TGTGCCAGCAGCCCCAGCCGGGGAGGGCTCTCGGTCGGTACGCAGTATTTT; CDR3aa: CASSPSRGGLSVGTQYF
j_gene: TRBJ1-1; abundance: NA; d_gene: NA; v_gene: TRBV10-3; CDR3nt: TGTGCCATCAGACCCGACCAGGACACTGAAGCTTTCTTT; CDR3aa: CAIRPDQDTEAFF
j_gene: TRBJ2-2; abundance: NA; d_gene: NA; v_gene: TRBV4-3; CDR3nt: TGCGCCAGCAGCCAAGAGTTAAGCACCGGGGAGCTGTTTTTT; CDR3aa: CASSQELSTGELFF
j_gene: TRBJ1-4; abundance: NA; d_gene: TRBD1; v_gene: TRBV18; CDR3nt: TGTGCCAGCTCACGCGACAGGGATTATGAAAAACTGTTTTTT; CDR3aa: CASSRDRDYEKLFF
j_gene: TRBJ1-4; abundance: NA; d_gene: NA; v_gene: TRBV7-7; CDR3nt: TGTGCCAGCAGCTTAGGCGGCGGCTTTAATGAAAAACTGTTTTTT; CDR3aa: CASSLGGGFNEKLFF
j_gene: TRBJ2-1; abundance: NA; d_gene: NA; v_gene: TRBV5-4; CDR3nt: TGTGCCAGCACCATAGACGGGCTAGCCGGCTACAATGAGCAGTTCTTC; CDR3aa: CASTIDGLAGYNEQFF
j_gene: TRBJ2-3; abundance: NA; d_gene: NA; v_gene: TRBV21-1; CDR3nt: TGTGCCAGCAGCCTCTCTCCCACCGGGACAGACACAGATACGCAGTATTTT; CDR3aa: CASSLSPTGTDTDTQYF
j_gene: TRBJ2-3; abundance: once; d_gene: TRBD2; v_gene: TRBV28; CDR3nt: TGTGCCAGCAGTTTATCCCGGACTAGCGGGAGTACGTATTTT; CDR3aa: CASSLSRTSGSTYF
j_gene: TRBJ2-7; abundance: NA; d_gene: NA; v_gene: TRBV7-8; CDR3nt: TGTGCCAGCAGCTCGACTCAGAGAGGGCGAAATAAGCAGTACTTC; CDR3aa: CASSSTQRGRNKQYF
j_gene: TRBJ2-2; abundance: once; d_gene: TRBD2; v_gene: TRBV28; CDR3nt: TGTGCCAGCAGACCAGCGGGAGTTGCCGGGGAGCTGTTTTTT; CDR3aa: CASRPAGVAGELFF
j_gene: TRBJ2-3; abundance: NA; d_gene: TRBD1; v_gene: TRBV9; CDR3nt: TGTGCCAGCAGCGAGACTCGGACAGGGCAAATTACAGATACGCAGTATTTT; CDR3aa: CASSETRTGQITDTQYF
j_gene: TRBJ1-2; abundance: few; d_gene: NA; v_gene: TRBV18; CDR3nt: TGTGCCAGCTCACCATGGACAGTCGGGACGTCTCCTAACTATGGCTACACCTTC; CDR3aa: CASSPWTVGTSPNYGYTF
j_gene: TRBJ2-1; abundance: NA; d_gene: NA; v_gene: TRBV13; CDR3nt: TGTGCCAGCAGCCCCAGAGGGGGTGCCTACAATGAGCAGTTCTTC; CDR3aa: CASSPRGGAYNEQFF
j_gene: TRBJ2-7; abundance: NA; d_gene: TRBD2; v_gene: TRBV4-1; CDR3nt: TGCGCCAGCAGCCAACCCGGACTAGCGGGAGTGTACGAGCAGTACTTC; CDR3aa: CASSQPGLAGVYEQYF
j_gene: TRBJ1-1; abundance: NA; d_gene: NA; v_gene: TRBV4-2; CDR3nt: TGTGCCAGCAGCCTCGGGTACGCGAACACTGAAGCTTTCTTT; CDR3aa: CASSLGYANTEAFF
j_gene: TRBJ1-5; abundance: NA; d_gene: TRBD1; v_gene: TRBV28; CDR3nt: TGTGCCAGCAGGCAGACAGGGCACAATCGGCCCCAGCATTTT; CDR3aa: CASRQTGHNRPQHF
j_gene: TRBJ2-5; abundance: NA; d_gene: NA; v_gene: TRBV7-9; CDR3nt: TGTGCCAGCAGCTTACCTGGAGAGACCCAGTACTTC; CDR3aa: CASSLPGETQYF
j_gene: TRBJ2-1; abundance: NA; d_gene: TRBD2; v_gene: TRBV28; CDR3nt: TGTGCCAGCATCCCGACTAGCGGCCACAATGAGCAGTTCTTC; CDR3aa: CASIPTSGHNEQFF
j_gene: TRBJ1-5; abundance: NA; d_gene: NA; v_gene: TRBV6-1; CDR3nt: TGTGCCAGCAGGAGATCCGGGACTTCGAATCAGCCCCAGCATTTT; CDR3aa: CASRRSGTSNQPQHF
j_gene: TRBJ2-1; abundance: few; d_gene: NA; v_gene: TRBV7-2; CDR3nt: TGTGCCAGCAACCTCTCCCCGGGGAGCTCCTACAATGAGCAGTTCTTC; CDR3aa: CASNLSPGSSYNEQFF
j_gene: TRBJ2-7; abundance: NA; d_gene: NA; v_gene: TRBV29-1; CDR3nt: TGCAGCGGTGCGACTAGTTTAGAGCAGTACTTC; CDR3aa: CSGATSLEQYF
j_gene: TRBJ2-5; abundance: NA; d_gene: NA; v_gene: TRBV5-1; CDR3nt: TGCGCCAGCTGCCAAGAGACCCAGTACTTC; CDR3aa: CASCQETQYF
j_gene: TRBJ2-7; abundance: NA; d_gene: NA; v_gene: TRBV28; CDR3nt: TGTGCCAGCAGGCGGACTGGGAGTCACGAGCAGTACTTC; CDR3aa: CASRRTGSHEQYF
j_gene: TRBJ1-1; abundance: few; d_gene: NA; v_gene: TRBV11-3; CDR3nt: TGTGCCAGCCAGCGGGTATCGGGGCGAACTGAAGCTTTCTTT; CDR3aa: CASQRVSGRTEAFF
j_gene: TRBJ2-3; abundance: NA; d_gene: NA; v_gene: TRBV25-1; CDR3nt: TGTGCCAGCAGGGGAGGATCAGATACGCAGTATTTT; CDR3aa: CASRGGSDTQYF
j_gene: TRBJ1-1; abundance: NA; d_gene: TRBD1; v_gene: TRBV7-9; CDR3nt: TGTGCCAGCAGCTCGGGACAGGGGGCGGACACTGAAGCTTTCTTT; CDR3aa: CASSSGQGADTEAFF
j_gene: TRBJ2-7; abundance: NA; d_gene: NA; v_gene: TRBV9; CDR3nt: TGTGCCAGCAGCGCAACCCCCTACGCCGAGCAGTACTTC; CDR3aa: CASSATPYAEQYF
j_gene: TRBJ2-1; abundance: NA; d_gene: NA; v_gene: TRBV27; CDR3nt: TGTGCCAGCAGTTATTACTGGGACACCCTATCCTACAATGAGCAGTTCTTC; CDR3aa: CASSYYWDTLSYNEQFF
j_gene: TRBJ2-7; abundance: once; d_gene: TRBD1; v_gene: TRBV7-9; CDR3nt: TGTGCCAGCAGCGCCAGACAGGGTATCGTCTACGAGCAGTACTTC; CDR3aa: CASSARQGIVYEQYF
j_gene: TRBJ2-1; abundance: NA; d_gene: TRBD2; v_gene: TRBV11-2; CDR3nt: TGTGCCAGCACTCTACGAGCGGGAGTCCCGGGTGGGCTTGAGCAGTTCTTC; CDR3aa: CASTLRAGVPGGLEQFF
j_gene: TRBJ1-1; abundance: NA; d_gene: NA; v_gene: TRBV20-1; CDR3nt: TGCAGTGCCCCAGGGCCGACGGAAGCTTTCTTT; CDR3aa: CSAPGPTEAFF
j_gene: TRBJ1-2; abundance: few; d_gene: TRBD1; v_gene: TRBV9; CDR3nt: TGTGCCAGCAGCGCCACCGGGACAGGGGGTGGCTACACCTTC; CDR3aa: CASSATGTGGGYTF
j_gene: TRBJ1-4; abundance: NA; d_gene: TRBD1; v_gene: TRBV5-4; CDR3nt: TGTGCCAGCAGCACGTCCGGGGGACAGGGTAATGAAAAACTGTTTTTT; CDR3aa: CASSTSGGQGNEKLFF
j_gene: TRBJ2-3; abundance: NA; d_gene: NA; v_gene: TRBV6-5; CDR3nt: TGTGCCAGCAGTTACCCCGTGGTGACAGATACGCAGTATTTT; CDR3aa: CASSYPVVTDTQYF
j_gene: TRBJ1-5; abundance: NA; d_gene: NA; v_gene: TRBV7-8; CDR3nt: TGTGCCAGCAGCTTAGTCGGTCAGCCCCAGCATTTT; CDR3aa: CASSLVGQPQHF
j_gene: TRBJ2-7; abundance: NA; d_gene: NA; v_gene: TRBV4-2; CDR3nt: TGTGCCAGCAGCCTAACCCCCGGGATTGGAGACGAGCAGTACTTC; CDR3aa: CASSLTPGIGDEQYF
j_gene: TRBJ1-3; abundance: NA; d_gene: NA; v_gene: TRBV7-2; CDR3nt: TGTGCCAGCAGCTTATCCTACGGAAACACCATATATTTT; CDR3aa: CASSLSYGNTIYF
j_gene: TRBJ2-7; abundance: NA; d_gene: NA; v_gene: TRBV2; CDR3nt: TGTGCCAGCAGTGACTTATTCGGGGAGCAGTACTTC; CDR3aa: CASSDLFGEQYF
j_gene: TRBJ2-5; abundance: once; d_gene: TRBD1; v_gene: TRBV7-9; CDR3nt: TGTGCCAGCAGCTTGCGGTGGGGACAGGGACAAGAGACCCAGTACTTC; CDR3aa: CASSLRWGQGQETQYF
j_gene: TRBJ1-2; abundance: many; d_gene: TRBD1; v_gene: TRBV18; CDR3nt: TGTGCCAGCTCGGGACAGGGGGCCCTCCGGCGGGGCTACACCTTC; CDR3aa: CASSGQGALRRGYTF
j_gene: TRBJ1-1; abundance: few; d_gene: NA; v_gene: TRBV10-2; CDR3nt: TGCGCCAGCAGTGAGGTCAGAAAGAACACTGAAGCTTTCTTT; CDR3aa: CASSEVRKNTEAFF
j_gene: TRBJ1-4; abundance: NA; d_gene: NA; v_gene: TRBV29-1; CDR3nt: TGCAGCGTTGAAGATTGGGAGGGTAGGGAAAAACTGTTTTTT; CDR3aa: CSVEDWEGREKLFF
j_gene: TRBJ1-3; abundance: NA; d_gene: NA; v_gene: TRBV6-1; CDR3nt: TGTGCCAGCAGTGGTCCTCGCCCAGGGGCTTCGGGAAACACCATATATTTT; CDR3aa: CASSGPRPGASGNTIYF
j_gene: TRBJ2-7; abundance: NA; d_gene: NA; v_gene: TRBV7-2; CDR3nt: TGTGCCAGCAGCTTAGATGGCGCAGTCCTGAACGACGAGCAGTACTTC; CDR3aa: CASSLDGAVLNDEQYF
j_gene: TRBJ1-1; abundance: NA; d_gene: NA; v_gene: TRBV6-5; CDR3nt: TGTGCCAGCAGTCCACGACACAAAACTGAAGCTTTCTTT; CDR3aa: CASSPRHKTEAFF
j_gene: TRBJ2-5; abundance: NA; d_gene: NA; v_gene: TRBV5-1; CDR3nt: TGCGCCAGCAGCCAATGGACTTTACAAGAGACCCAGTACTTC; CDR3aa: CASSQWTLQETQYF
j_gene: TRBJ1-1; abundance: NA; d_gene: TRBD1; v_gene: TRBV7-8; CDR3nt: TGTGCCAGCAGCCTTAGGGCGACTATGGGACAGGGGGCCGTCGTCACTGAAGCTTTCTTT; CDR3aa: CASSLRATMGQGAVVTEAFF